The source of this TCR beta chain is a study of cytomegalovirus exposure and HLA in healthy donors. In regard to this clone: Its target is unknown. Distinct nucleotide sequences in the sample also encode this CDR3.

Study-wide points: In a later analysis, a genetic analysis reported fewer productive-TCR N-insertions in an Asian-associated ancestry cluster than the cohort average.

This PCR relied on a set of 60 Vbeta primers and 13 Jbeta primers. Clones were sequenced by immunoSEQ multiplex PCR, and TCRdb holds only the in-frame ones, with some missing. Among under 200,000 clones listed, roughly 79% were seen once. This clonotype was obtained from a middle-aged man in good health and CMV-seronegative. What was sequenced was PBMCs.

The CDR3 sequence: CAWSLANEQFF. The CDR3 DNA reads TGTGCCTGGAGTCTGGCAAATGAGCAGTTCTTC. The V and J genes are TRBV30 and TRBJ2-1; no reliable D call. The CDR3 covers 11 residues. Trimming left V 2 bases short and J 7 bases short, with 6 bases between. Germline V gene sequence: CDR1 GTSNPN, CDR2 SVGIG (reference sequence). Full variable domain (rest looked up from reference TRBV30 and TRBJ2-1): SQTIHQWPATLVQPVGSPLSLECTVEGTSNPNLYWYRQAAGRGLQLLFYSVGIGQISSEVPQNLSASRPQDRQFILSSKKLLLSDSGFYLCAWSLANEQFFGPGTRLTVL.